A selection of T cell receptor beta chains follows, all from one sample in a study of blood T cell repertoires in COVID-19. Sequenced by immunoSEQ multiplex PCR; TCRdb stores in-frame clones only, minus some. This repertoire shows approximately 97,000 clones, approximately 86% found once; its top ten account for 2.5% to 3.5%. The specimen was peripheral blood. These TCRs come from a man aged 50 or older with active or convalescent COVID-19. Each CDR3 is given with its conserved first and last residue. The order of the fields is D gene, J gene, clone size, V gene, CDR3 protein, CDR3 DNA. D genes are given only for firm matches. Expanded clones get a size class; other rows say once, few or many, or leave the size out.

. TRBJ2-3 . TRBV5-8 CASPSWGAPTGTDTQYF TGTGCCAGTCCCTCCTGGGGAGCCCCAACGGGCACAGATACGCAGTATTTT
TRBD1 TRBJ2-5 . TRBV28 CASSLPHRGPQETQYF TGTGCCAGCAGTTTACCGCACAGGGGGCCTCAAGAGACCCAGTACTTC
. TRBJ2-3 . TRBV5-5 CASSLQSTDTQYF TGTGCCAGCAGCTTACAAAGCACAGATACGCAGTATTTT
. TRBJ1-5 . TRBV3-1/TRBV3-2 CASSYRGNQPQHF TGTGCCAGCAGCTACAGGGGCAATCAGCCCCAGCATTTT
. TRBJ1-2 . TRBV7-2 CASSLGGSGGYTF TGTGCCAGCAGCTTGGGGGGTTCAGGAGGCTACACCTTC
. TRBJ2-3 . TRBV6-1 CASSELGVSTDTQYF TGTGCCAGCAGTGAACTCGGGGTGAGCACAGATACGCAGTATTTT
TRBD1 TRBJ1-2 . TRBV24-1 CATSETTGDYGYTF TGTGCCACCAGTGAGACTACAGGGGACTATGGCTACACCTTC
. TRBJ1-3 . TRBV18 CASSPGTPGNTIYF TGTGCCAGCTCACCGGGGACACCCGGGAACACCATATATTTT
. TRBJ1-2 few TRBV28 CASSPTGWFAF TGTGCCAGCAGTCCTACGGGGTGGTTCGCCTTC
. TRBJ1-4 once TRBV7-9 CASSFSGVNEKLFF TGTGCCAGCAGCTTTTCCGGGGTCAATGAAAAACTGTTTTTT
TRBD1 TRBJ1-2 once TRBV28 CASSFGQGWGYTF TGTGCCAGCAGTTTTGGACAGGGGTGGGGCTACACCTTC
. TRBJ2-1 . TRBV11-2 CASSSRGAPSDEQFF TGTGCCAGCAGCTCCCGGGGGGCGCCCTCAGATGAGCAGTTCTTC
TRBD1 TRBJ1-5 few TRBV5-5 CASSRKGTGNQPQHF TGTGCCAGCAGCAGGAAAGGGACAGGGAATCAGCCCCAGCATTTT
. TRBJ2-7 . TRBV3-1/TRBV3-2 CASSQGTPSEQYF TGTGCCAGCAGCCAGGGGACACCTTCCGAGCAGTACTTC
. TRBJ2-7 . TRBV7-2 CASSKSRLAYEQYF TGTGCCAGCAGCAAGAGTCGACTGGCCTACGAGCAGTACTTC
TRBD1 TRBJ2-3 . TRBV24-1 CATRAGQGSDTQYF TGTGCCACCCGGGCGGGACAGGGGTCAGATACGCAGTATTTT
. TRBJ2-5 . TRBV13 CASSLSAGQMETQYF TGTGCCAGCAGCTTATCGGCAGGGCAGATGGAGACCCAGTACTTC
TRBD1 TRBJ2-3 . TRBV6-1 CASSERRQGAYTDTQYF TGTGCCAGCAGTGAGAGGAGACAGGGGGCGTATACAGATACGCAGTATTTT
TRBD1 TRBJ1-1 . TRBV10-3 CAISQDPSQGADTEAFF TGTGCCATCAGCCAAGACCCCTCACAGGGGGCTGACACTGAAGCTTTCTTT